This TCR beta chain was found in a study of identical twins. This clonotype has only a few counts. TCRdb redid the calling of the 5' RACE reads with MiXCR, one entry per CDR3 protein. The sample has approximately 700,000 distinct CDR3 sequences, about 20% seen once. The CDR3 contains 14 residues. Trimming removed 2 bases from V and 9 bases from J, with 11 bases in between. These data are also associated with another study on T cells expressing NK-cell markers.

The material sequenced was PBMCs. This clonotype was sampled from a woman aged 18-29 years in good health. V gene TRBV12-3 or TRBV12-4 combines with J gene TRBJ1-6, with D unresolved. The CDR3: CASSLRGKGSPLHF. The CDR3 DNA follows: TGTGCCAGCAGTTTACGCGGGAAGGGTTCACCCCTCCACTTT.